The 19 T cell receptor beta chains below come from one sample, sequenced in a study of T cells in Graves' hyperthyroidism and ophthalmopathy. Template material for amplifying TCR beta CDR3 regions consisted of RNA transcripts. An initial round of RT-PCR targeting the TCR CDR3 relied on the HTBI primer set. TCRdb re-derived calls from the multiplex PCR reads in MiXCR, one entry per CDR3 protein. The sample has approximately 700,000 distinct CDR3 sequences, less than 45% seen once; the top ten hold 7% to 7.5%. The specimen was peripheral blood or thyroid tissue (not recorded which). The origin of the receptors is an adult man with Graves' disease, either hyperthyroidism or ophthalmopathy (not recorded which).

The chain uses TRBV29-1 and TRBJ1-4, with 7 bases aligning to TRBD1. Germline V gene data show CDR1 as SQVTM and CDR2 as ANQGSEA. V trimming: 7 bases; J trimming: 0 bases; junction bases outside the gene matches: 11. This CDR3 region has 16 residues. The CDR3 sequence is CSASRDSTATNEKLFF. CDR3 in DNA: TGCAGCGCCAGCAGGGACAGTACTGCAACTAATGAAAAACTGTTTTTT.

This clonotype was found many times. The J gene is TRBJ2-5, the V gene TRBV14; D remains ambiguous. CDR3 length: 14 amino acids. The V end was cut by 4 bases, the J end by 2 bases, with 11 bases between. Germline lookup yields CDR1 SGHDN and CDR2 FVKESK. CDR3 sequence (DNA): TGTGCCAGCAGCCCTCGACTGCAGCAAGAGACCCAGTACTTC. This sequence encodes CASSPRLQQETQYF.

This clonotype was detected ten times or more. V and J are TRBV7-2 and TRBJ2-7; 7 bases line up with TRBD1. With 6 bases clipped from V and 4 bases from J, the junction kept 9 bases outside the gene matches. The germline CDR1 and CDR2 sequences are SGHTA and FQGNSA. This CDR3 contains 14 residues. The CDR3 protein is CASSEIRDRYEQYF. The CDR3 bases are TGTGCCAGCAGTGAGATCCGGGACAGATACGAGCAGTACTTC.

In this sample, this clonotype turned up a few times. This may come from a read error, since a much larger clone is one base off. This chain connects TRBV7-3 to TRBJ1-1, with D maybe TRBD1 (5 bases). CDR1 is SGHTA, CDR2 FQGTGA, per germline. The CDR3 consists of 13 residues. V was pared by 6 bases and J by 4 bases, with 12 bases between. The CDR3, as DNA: TGTGCCAGCAGTGGGACGGGGAGCACTGAAGCTTTCTTT. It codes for CASSGTGSTEAFF.

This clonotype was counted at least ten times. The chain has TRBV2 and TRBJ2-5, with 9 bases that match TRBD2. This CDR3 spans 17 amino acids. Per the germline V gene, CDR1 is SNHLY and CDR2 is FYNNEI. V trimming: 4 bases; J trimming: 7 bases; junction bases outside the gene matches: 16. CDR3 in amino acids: CASSANFGTSMRGTQYF. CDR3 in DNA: TGTGCCAGCAGTGCTAATTTCGGGACTAGCATGCGGGGGACCCAGTACTTC.

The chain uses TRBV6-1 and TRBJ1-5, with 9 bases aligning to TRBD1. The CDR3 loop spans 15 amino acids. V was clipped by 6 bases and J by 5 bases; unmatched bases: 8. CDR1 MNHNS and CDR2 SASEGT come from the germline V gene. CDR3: CASRQRTGEDQPQHF. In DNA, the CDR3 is TGTGCCAGCAGGCAACGGACAGGGGAGGATCAGCCCCAGCATTTT.

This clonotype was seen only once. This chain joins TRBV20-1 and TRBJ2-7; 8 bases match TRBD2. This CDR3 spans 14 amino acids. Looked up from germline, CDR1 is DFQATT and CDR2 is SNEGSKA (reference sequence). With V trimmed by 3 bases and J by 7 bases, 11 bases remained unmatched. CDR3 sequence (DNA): TGCAGTGCTAGCGGGGGGGCATCCTACAATGAGCAGTACTTC. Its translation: CSASGGASYNEQYF.

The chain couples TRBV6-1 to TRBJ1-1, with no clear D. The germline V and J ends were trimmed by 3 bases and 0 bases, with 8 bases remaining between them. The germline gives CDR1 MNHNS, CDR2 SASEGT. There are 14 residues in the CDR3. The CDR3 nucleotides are TGTGCCAGCAGTGAGCAAGAAATGAACACTGAAGCTTTCTTT. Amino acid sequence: CASSEQEMNTEAFF.

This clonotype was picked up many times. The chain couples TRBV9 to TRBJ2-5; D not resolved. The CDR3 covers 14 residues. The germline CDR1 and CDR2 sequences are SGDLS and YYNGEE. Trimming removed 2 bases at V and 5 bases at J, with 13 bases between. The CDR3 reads CASSVGNVVETQYF. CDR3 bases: TGTGCCAGCAGCGTGGGAAATGTTGTGGAGACCCAGTACTTC. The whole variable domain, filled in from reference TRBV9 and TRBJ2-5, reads DSGVTQTPKHLITATGQRVTLRCSPRSGDLSVYWYQQSLDQGLQFLIQYYNGEERAKGNILERFSAQQFPDLHSELNLSSLELGDSALYFCASSVGNVVETQYFGPGTRLLVL.

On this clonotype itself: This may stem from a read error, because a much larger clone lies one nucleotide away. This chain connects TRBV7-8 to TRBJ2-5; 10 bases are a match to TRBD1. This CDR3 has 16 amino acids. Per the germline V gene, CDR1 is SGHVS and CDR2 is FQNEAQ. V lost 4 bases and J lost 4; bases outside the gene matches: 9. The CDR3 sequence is CASSSARTGGIETQYF. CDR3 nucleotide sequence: TGTGCCAGCAGCTCCGCCCGGACAGGGGGGATAGAGACCCAGTACTTC.

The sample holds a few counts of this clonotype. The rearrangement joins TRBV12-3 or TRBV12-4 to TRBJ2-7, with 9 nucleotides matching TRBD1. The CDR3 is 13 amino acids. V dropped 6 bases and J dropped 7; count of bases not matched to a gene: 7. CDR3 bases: TGTGCCAGCAGCCCTGGGACAGGGAAAGAGCAGTACTTC. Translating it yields CASSPGTGKEQYF.

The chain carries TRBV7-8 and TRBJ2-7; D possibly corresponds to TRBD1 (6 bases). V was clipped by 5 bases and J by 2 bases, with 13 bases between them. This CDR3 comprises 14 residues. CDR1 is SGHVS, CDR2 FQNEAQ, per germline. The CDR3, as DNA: TGTGCCAGCAGCCCACGGGACATCGCCTACGAGCAGTACTTC. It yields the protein CASSPRDIAYEQYF.

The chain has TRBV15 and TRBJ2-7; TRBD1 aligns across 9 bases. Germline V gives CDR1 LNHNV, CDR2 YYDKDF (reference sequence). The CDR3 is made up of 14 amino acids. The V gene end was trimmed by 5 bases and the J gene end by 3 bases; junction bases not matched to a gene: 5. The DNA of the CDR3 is TGTGCCACCAGCGGAGGGACAGGGTACTACGAGCAGTACTTC. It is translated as CATSGGTGYYEQYF.

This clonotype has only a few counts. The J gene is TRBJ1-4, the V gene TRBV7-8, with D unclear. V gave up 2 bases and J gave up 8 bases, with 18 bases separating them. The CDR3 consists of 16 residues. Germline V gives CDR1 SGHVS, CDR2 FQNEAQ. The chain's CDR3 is CASSLSPLGGGEKLFF. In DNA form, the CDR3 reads TGTGCCAGCAGCTTAAGCCCCCTTGGCGGCGGGGAAAAACTGTTTTTT.

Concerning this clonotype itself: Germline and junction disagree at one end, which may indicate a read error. The CDR3 loop is CVSSYSIAGETQYF. CDR3 sequence (DNA): TGTGTCAGCAGTTACTCGATAGCGGGAGAGACCCAGTACTTC. The chain employs TRBV6-6 and TRBJ2-5, with 7 bases that match TRBD2. Germline CDR1 is MNHNY and CDR2 is SVGAGI (reference sequence). The CDR3 runs to 14 residues.

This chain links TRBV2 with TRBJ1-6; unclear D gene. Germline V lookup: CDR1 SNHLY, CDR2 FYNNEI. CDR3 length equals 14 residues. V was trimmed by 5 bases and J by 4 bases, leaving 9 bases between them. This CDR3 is CASSFIQYNSPLHF. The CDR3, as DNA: TGTGCCAGCAGTTTCATACAGTATAATTCACCCCTCCACTTT.

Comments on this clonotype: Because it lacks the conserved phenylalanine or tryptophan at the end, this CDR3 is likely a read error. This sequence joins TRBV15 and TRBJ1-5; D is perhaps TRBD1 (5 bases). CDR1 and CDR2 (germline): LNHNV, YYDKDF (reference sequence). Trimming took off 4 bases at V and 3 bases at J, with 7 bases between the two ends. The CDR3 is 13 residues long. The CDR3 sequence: CATSKGVNQPQHY. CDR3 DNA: TGTGCCACCAGCAAAGGGGTCAATCAGCCCCAGCATTAT.

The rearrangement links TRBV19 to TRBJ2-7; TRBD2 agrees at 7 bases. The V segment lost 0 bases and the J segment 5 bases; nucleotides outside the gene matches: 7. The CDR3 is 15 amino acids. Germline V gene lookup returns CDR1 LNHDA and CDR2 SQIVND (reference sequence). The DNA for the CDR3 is TGTGCCAGTAGTATAGAGGCGGGAGCCGCCAACGAGCAGTACTTC. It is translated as CASSIEAGAANEQYF. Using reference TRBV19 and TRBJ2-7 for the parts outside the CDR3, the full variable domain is DGGITQSPKYLFRKEGQNVTLSCEQNLNHDAMYWYRQDPGQGLRLIYYSQIVNDFQKGDIAEGYSVSREKKESFPLTVTSAQKNPTAFYLCASSIEAGAANEQYFGPGTRLTVT.

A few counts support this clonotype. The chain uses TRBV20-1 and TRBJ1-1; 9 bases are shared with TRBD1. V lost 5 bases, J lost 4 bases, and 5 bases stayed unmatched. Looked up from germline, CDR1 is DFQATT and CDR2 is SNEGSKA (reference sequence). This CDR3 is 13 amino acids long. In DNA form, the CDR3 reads TGCAGTGCTTGGGACAGGGTGAGCACTGAAGCTTTCTTT. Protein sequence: CSAWDRVSTEAFF.